This TCR beta chain stems from a study of blood T cells in healthy people across ages. Study-level findings and limits: Long-lived and aged donors differed, with more naive CD4+ cells and higher diversity in the long-lived.

As for this clonotype: The antigen remains undetermined.

CDR3 size: 17 residues. Germline CDR1 and CDR2: SEHNR and FQNEAQ (reference sequence). With 5 bases clipped from V and 0 bases from J, the junction kept 10 bases outside the gene matches. Each sample yielded at least 6 micrograms of PBMC total RNA. Next came a second PCR, run for about 7 to 12 cycles, which used a sample-barcoded 5' primer along with a J-beta primer mix. Each single sample gave us at least 2.5 million CDR3-containing paired-end reads. TCRdb processed the 5' RACE reads anew with MiXCR; each CDR3 protein has one entry. Of 750,000 to 950,000 distinct CDR3 sequences in the sample, about 55% were seen once.

The clonotype was recovered from a man older than 75 in good health. The chain couples TRBV7-9 to TRBJ2-5; 9 positions agree with TRBD2. Sequencing was carried out using blood. The DNA for the CDR3 is TGTGCCAGCAGCCCGGGGGGTAGCGGGAGAGACCAAGAGACCCAGTACTTC. Its protein product is CASSPGGSGRDQETQYF.